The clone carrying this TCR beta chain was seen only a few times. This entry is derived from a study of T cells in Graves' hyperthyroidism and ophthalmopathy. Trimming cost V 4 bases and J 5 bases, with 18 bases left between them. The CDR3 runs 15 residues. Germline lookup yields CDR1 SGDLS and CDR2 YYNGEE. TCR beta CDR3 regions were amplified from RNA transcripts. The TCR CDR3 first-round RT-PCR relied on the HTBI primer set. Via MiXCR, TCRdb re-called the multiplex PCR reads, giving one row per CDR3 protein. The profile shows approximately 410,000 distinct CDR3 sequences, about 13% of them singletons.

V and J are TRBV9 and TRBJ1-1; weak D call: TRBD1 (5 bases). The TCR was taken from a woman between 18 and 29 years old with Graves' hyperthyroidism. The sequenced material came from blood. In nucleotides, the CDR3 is TGTGCCAGCAGCCCGGAGCCTGGGGGGAAAACTGAAGCTTTCTTT. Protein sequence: CASSPEPGGKTEAFF.